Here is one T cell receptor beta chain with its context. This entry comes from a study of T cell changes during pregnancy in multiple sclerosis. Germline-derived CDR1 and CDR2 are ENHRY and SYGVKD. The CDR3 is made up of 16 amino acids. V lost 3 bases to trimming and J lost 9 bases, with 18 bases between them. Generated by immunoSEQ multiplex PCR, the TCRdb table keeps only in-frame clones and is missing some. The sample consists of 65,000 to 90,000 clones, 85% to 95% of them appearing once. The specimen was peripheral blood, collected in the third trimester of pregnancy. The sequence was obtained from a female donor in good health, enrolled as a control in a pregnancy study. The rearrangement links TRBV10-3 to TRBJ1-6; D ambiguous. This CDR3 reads CAISEAGGSVSSPLHF. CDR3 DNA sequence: TGTGCCATCAGTGAAGCAGGAGGGTCAGTGAGTTCACCCCTCCACTTT.